This passage covers 26 T cell receptor beta chains from one sample sequenced in a study of blood T cell repertoires in COVID-19 (dated by TCRdb to 2018 to 2021). The library was produced with the immunoSEQ multiplex PCR assay. As stored in TCRdb, this immuneACCESS dataset retains in-frame rearrangements with V and J assigned. A fraction of the clones does not appear; measured against another copy, unresolved V genes explain less than half of the discrepancy, and the remainder lacks a known reason. A total of 150,000 to 200,000 clones appear in this sample, approximately 86% of them only once. The ten largest clonotypes hold around 2.3% of the sample. The sample was peripheral blood. The receptors stem from an older man with active or convalescent COVID-19.

This chain links TRBV18 with TRBJ1-2; TRBD1 matches at 8 bases. V lost 4 bases, J lost 4 bases, and 5 bases stayed unmatched. The CDR3 loop spans 14 amino acids. Germline lookup yields CDR1 KGHSH and CDR2 LQKENI. The CDR3 reads CASSLQGASYGYTF. The CDR3 DNA reads as TGTGCCAGCTCACTCCAGGGGGCATCCTATGGCTACACCTTC.

The rearrangement uses TRBV24-1 and TRBJ2-3, with TRBD2 matching over 7 bases. V lost 3 bases to trimming and J lost 6 bases; unmatched junction nucleotides: 17. The V gene's germline CDR1 is KGHDR and CDR2 SFDVKD. The CDR3 has 18 amino acids. The CDR3 nucleotides are TGTGCCACCAGTGATGATCCCGCCCGAGCGGGAACGGTGGATACGCAGTATTTT. It is translated as CATSDDPARAGTVDTQYF.

The chain joins TRBV19 to TRBJ1-5; the D gene is possibly TRBD1 (5 bases). Deletions cut 5 bases from V and 0 bases from J, with 14 bases between. CDR1 is LNHDA, CDR2 SQIVND, per germline (reference sequence). CDR3 size: 16 residues. The CDR3 region is CASSVNRISSNQPQHF. In nucleotides, the CDR3 is TGTGCCAGTAGTGTCAACAGGATTTCTAGCAATCAGCCCCAGCATTTT.

This chain links TRBV27 with TRBJ1-2; tentatively, D is TRBD1 (6 bases). Germline V gene sequence: CDR1 MNHEY, CDR2 SMNVEV (reference sequence). V was shortened by 2 bases and J by 7 bases, with 32 bases between the two germline ends. CDR3 length: 20 amino acids. The DNA for the CDR3 is TGTGCCAGCAGTTTACGCGTCCCTCCGGCCTCCAGGGGAGGGCCCCTTGGCTACACCTTC. This encodes CASSLRVPPASRGGPLGYTF.

The CDR3 nucleotides read TGTGCCAGCAGCGTAGACAGCTGGAATTCACCCCTCCACTTT. Translated: CASSVDSWNSPLHF. The gene calls are TRBV9 and TRBJ1-6, with D unclear. This CDR3 has 14 residues. Germline V gene data show CDR1 as SGDLS and CDR2 as YYNGEE. V lost 0 bases and J 7 bases, leaving 8 bases between the germline ends.

V usage is TRBV4-1 and J usage is TRBJ2-1; 9 positions match TRBD2. Germline trimming cut 3 bases from V and 4 bases from J; bases unmatched to any gene: 7. The CDR3 is made up of 16 amino acids. Germline V gives CDR1 MGHRA, CDR2 YSYEKL. The CDR3 reads CASSHPGLADYNEQFF. CDR3 DNA sequence: TGCGCCAGCAGCCATCCGGGACTAGCAGATTACAATGAGCAGTTCTTC.

The chain recombines TRBV12-3 or TRBV12-4 with TRBJ1-1; D possibly corresponds to TRBD1 (6 bases). This CDR3 comprises 13 residues. V was clipped by 8 bases and J by 6 bases, with 16 bases between them. CDR3 coding DNA: TGTGCCAGCTCATTATCACAGGGTGCTGAAGCTTTCTTT. Translation: CASSLSQGAEAFF.

The chain carries TRBV12-2 and TRBJ2-1; TRBD2, the table's D call, was not compared with the DNA. TRBV12-2 represents a pseudogene. The CDR3 runs to 21 residues. The CDR3 here is CASRLVLRFREPSSGFNEQFF. In nucleotides, the CDR3 is TGTGCAAGTCGCTTAGTTCTGCGGTTTCGGGAGCCCTCATCTGGGTTCAATGAGCAGTTCTTC.

This sequence joins TRBV7-9 and TRBJ2-3, with a weak D call TRBD2 (6 bases). V gave up 5 bases and J gave up 2 bases, with 11 bases separating them. The CDR3 spans 14 residues. CDR1 is SEHNR and CDR2 is FQNEAQ in the germline V gene (reference sequence). The CDR3 sequence: CASSLRDFTDTQYF. CDR3 sequence (DNA): TGTGCCAGCAGCCTCAGGGACTTCACAGATACGCAGTATTTT.

This clone was detected only once. J is TRBJ2-1 and V is TRBV7-2, with a weak D call TRBD1 (5 bases). Trimming left V 3 bases short and J 5 bases short, with 14 bases between. The CDR3 is made up of 15 amino acids. Per germline, CDR1 SGHTA and CDR2 FQGNSA. This chain's CDR3 is CASSLGPANHNEQFF. In DNA, the CDR3 is TGTGCCAGCAGCTTGGGGCCAGCTAACCACAATGAGCAGTTCTTC.

The chain carries TRBV2 and TRBJ1-6; D perhaps matches TRBD1 (5 bases). The CDR3 has 15 residues. CDR1 and CDR2 (germline): SNHLY, FYNNEI. The V end lost 4 bases, the J end lost 10 bases, and 17 bases lay between the germline ends. The CDR3 reads CASSGSTEAGSPLHF. The DNA for the CDR3 is TGTGCCAGCAGTGGGTCGACAGAAGCGGGATCACCCCTCCACTTT.

The chain has TRBV5-1 and TRBJ1-5; D call uncertain. The CDR3 runs 13 residues. V dropped 4 bases and J dropped 2 bases, with 7 bases sitting between them. In germline, CDR1 is SGHRS, CDR2 YFSETQ. CDR3 sequence reads: CASSVEGNQPQHF. Here the CDR3 DNA reads TGCGCCAGCAGCGTCGAGGGCAATCAGCCCCAGCATTTT.

V and J are TRBV28 and TRBJ2-7; 8 bases fit TRBD2. The germline gives CDR1 MDHEN, CDR2 SYDVKM. The length of the CDR3 is 16 residues. Unmatched junction bases numbered 13, after V lost 5 bases and J lost 4 bases. The CDR3 bases are TGTGCCAGCAGTCCTACCGGAAGGCGGGAGGAGTACGAGCAGTACTTC. Encoded protein: CASSPTGRREEYEQYF.

The chain recombines TRBV2 with TRBJ1-2; the D is unclear. The V end lost 1 base, the J end lost 2 bases, and 11 bases lay between the germline ends. The CDR3 loop spans 15 amino acids. CDR1 SNHLY and CDR2 FYNNEI come from the germline V gene. CDR3 nucleotide sequence: TGTGCCAGCAGTGAAGGGACCGGAGGCAACTATGGCTACACCTTC. It translates to CASSEGTGGNYGYTF.

V usage is TRBV10-3 and J usage is TRBJ2-2, with 7 bases that match TRBD2. CDR3 length equals 16 residues. V gave up 3 bases and J gave up 3 bases; unmatched junction bases: 7. CDR1 and CDR2 (germline): ENHRY, SYGVKD. CDR3 nucleotides: TGTGCCATCAGTGAACACGGGACTACCTACACCGGGGAGCTGTTTTTT. Its protein product is CAISEHGTTYTGELFF.

This clone occurred once. The chain is built from TRBV13 and TRBJ2-5, with D perhaps TRBD1 (5 bases). Trimming took off 5 bases at V and 7 bases at J, with 14 bases between the two ends. CDR1 is PRHDT, CDR2 FYEKMQ, per germline (reference sequence). This CDR3 is built from 13 residues. CDR3 residues: CASSLTRGGTQYF. Written as DNA, the CDR3 is TGTGCCAGCAGCCTCACAAGGGGTGGGACCCAGTACTTC.

This clone was seen just once. The chain combines TRBV6-2 or TRBV6-3 with TRBJ2-3; 7 nucleotides align to TRBD1. V was pared by 5 bases and J by 7 bases, with 0 bases of the junction left unmatched. The CDR3 sequence is 11 residues long. Germline CDR1 is MNHEY and CDR2 is SVGEGT. The CDR3 protein is CASSRGHTQYF. For the CDR3, the DNA is TGTGCCAGCAGTAGGGGGCATACGCAGTATTTT.

The V call is TRBV28, the J call TRBJ2-1; 9 nucleotides agree with TRBD2. The junction had 10 bases not matched to a gene; V was cut back by 4 bases and J by 6 bases. Germline V gene lookup returns CDR1 MDHEN and CDR2 SYDVKM. CDR3 size: 16 residues. The CDR3 region is CASSSPELAGVNEQFF. The CDR3, as DNA: TGTGCCAGCAGTTCCCCGGAGTTAGCGGGAGTCAATGAGCAGTTCTTC.

The count of this clone is one. The CDR3 loop reads CSVSSGGTGAYNEQFF. The CDR3 nucleotides are TGCAGCGTTTCTAGCGGGGGGACAGGGGCCTACAATGAGCAGTTCTTC. The genes are TRBV29-1 and TRBJ2-1; D might be TRBD2 (11 bases). Germline V gene data show CDR1 as SQVTM and CDR2 as ANQGSEA. Trimming took 5 bases from V and 2 from J, leaving 19 bases between them. The CDR3 has 16 amino acids.

The chain recombines TRBV20-1 with TRBJ1-1; D gene ambiguous. With 4 bases removed from V and 5 bases from J, the gap between germline ends came to 8 bases. The CDR3 extends over 11 amino acids. In germline, CDR1 is DFQATT, CDR2 SNEGSKA (reference sequence). The CDR3, as DNA: TGCAGTGCTAAGACACCAACTGAAGCTTTCTTT. Its translation: CSAKTPTEAFF.

This clone showed up just once. The chain is built from TRBV6-5 and TRBJ1-1; a possible D gene is TRBD1 (5 bases). This CDR3 has 14 residues. V was trimmed by 7 bases and J by 1 base, leaving 13 bases between them. CDR1 and CDR2 from the germline V gene are MNHEY and SVGAGI. The CDR3 nucleotides read TGTGCCAGCACCTACTCGGGGGGGAACACTGAAGCTTTCTTT. Amino acid sequence: CASTYSGGNTEAFF.

This chain links TRBV7-2 with TRBJ2-5, with 11 bases that match TRBD1. Germline V gives CDR1 SGHTA, CDR2 FQGNSA. The CDR3 extends over 15 amino acids. The junction had 5 bases not matched to a gene; V was cut back by 3 bases and J by 5 bases. CDR3 sequence (DNA): TGTGCCAGCAGCTTTATCGGGGACAGGGGGGAGACCCAGTACTTC. Protein: CASSFIGDRGETQYF. Variable domain in full (rest from reference TRBV7-2 and TRBJ2-5): GAGVSQSPSNKVTEKGKDVELRCDPISGHTALYWYRQSLGQGLEFLIYFQGNSAPDKSGLPSDRFSAERTGGSVSTLTIQRTQQEDSAVYLCASSFIGDRGETQYFGPGTRLLVL.

This clone was counted between two and nine times. The gene calls are TRBV30 and TRBJ1-5, with D possibly TRBD1 on 6 matching bases. V was pared by 2 bases and J by 2 bases, with 10 bases between. From germline, CDR1 is GTSNPN and CDR2 SVGIG (reference sequence). The CDR3 length is 14 residues. The CDR3 nucleotides read TGTGCCTGGAGTCGGGGGGGCGGCAATCAGCCCCAGCATTTT. Its translation: CAWSRGGGNQPQHF.

The chain couples TRBV2 to TRBJ1-2; 7 bases align to TRBD1. CDR1 is SNHLY and CDR2 is FYNNEI in the germline V gene. The CDR3 runs 17 residues. With 0 bases clipped from V and 7 bases from J, the junction kept 14 bases outside the gene matches. In DNA form, the CDR3 reads TGTGCCAGCAGTGAAGCCTCCAGGGGGAGATTCTTAGGTGGCTACACCTTC. Its translation is CASSEASRGRFLGGYTF. Together with reference TRBV2 and TRBJ1-2, the CDR3 gives the full variable domain: EPEVTQTPSHQVTQMGQEVILRCVPISNHLYFYWYRQILGQKVEFLVSFYNNEISEKSEIFDDQFSVERPDGSNFTLKIRSTKLEDSAMYFCASSEASRGRFLGGYTFGSGTRLTVV.

J is TRBJ2-7 and V is TRBV6-2 or TRBV6-3; possible D gene TRBD2, 8 bases. The CDR3 sequence is 18 residues long. Germline V lookup: CDR1 MNHEY, CDR2 SVGEGT. V shed 5 bases and J shed 1 base, with 24 bases lying between them. The DNA for the CDR3 is TGTGCCAGCAGTGAGGGGGCTAGCGGGCCTAAATCTTCCTACGAGCAGTACTTC. It encodes CASSEGASGPKSSYEQYF.

V usage is TRBV14 and J usage is TRBJ1-1, with D possibly TRBD1 on 6 matching bases. Germline CDR1 SGHDN, CDR2 FVKESK. The V end was cut by 8 bases, the J end by 3 bases, with 16 bases between. The CDR3 totals 14 residues. The CDR3 DNA reads TGTGCCAGCCAGGGGCCAACGTGGGACACTGAAGCTTTCTTT. It translates to CASQGPTWDTEAFF.